The entry that follows covers one TCR beta chain sequence. These data are taken from a study of blood T cell repertoires in COVID-19. Germline V gene lookup returns CDR1 WSHSY and CDR2 SAAADI. The junction had 9 bases not matched to a gene; V was cut back by 8 bases and J by 6 bases. The CDR3 is made up of 13 amino acids. Produced via immunoSEQ multiplex PCR; TCRdb's table is partial and in-frame only. The table shows over 350,000 clones, with about 83% occurring only once. This chain connects TRBV10-2 to TRBJ2-7; 8 nucleotides match TRBD1. Sequencing input: PBMCs or T cells enriched from blood (not recorded which). The TCR was taken from a woman in her forties or fifties who had recovered from COVID-19. The CDR3 coding sequence is TGCGCCAGCGAAAGTACAGGGGGGTCCGAGCAGTACTTC. Residues: CASESTGGSEQYF.